This T cell receptor (beta chain) derives from a study of technical replicates of blood from a handful of donors. This table comes from immunoSEQ multiplex PCR, and its TCRdb copy is limited to in-frame clones, with some not included. The sample has some 79,000 clones, 90% to 95% seen once. CDR1 and CDR2 (germline): LNHDA, SQIVND (reference sequence). V dropped 2 bases and J dropped 0 bases, with 14 bases sitting between them. The CDR3 spans 17 residues. V gene TRBV19 combines with J gene TRBJ1-5; D is unclear. Sample: T cells isolated from PBMCs. The TCR was taken from a human donor in good health. CDR3 nucleotide sequence: TGTGCCAGTAGTATAAACCTAACCCCCGATAGCAATCAGCCCCAGCATTTT. Translating gives CASSINLTPDSNQPQHF.